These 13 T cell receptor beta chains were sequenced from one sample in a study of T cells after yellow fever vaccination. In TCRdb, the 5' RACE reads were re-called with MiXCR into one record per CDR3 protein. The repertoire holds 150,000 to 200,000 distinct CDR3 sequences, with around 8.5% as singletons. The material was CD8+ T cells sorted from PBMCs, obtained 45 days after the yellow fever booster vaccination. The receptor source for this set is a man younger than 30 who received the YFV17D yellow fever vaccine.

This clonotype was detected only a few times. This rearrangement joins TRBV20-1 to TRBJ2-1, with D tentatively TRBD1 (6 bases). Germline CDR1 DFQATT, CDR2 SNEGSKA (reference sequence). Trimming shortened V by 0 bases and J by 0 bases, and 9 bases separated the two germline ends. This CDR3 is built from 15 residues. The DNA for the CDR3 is TGCAGTGCTAGAGAGGGGACAAGCTCCTACAATGAGCAGTTCTTC. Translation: CSAREGTSSYNEQFF.

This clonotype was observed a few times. The DNA of the CDR3 is TGTGCCAGCAGTCCCGATGGGGGGGATTCGGGTCAGCCCCAGCATTTT. Translating gives CASSPDGGDSGQPQHF. The chain is built from TRBV6-1 and TRBJ1-5; D is perhaps TRBD1 (5 bases). Trimming stripped 5 bases from V and 6 bases from J, with 20 bases between. CDR3 length: 16 amino acids. Germline loops: CDR1 MNHNS, CDR2 SASEGT.

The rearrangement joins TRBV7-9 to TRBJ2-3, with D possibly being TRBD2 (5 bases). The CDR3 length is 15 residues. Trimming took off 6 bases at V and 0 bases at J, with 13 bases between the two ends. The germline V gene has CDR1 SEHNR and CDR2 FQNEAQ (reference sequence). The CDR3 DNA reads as TGTGCCAGCAGTTCGATGGGAGTTAGCACAGATACGCAGTATTTT. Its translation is CASSSMGVSTDTQYF.

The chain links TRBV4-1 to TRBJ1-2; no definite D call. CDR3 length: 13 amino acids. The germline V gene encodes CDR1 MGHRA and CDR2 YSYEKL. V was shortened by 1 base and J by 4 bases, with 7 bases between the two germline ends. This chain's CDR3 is CASSQGLTYGYTF. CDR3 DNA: TGCGCCAGCAGCCAAGGTTTGACCTATGGCTACACCTTC.

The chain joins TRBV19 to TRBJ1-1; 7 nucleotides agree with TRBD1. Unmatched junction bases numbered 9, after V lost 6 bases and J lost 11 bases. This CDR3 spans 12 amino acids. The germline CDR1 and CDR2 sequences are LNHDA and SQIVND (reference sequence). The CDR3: CASSRDRAGAFF. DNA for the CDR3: TGTGCCAGTAGCCGCGACAGGGCCGGGGCTTTCTTT.

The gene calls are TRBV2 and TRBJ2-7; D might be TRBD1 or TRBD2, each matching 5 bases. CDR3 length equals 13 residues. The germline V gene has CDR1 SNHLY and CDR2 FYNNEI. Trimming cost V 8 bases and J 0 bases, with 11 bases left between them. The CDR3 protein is CASRGSSSYEQYF. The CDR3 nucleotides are TGTGCCAGCCGGGGCTCCAGCTCCTACGAGCAGTACTTC.

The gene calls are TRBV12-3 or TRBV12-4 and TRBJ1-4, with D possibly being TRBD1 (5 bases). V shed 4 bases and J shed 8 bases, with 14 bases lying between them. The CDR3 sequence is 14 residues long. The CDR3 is CASSSPRGNEKLFF. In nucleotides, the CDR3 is TGTGCCAGCAGTTCCCCCCGGGGGAACGAAAAACTGTTTTTT.

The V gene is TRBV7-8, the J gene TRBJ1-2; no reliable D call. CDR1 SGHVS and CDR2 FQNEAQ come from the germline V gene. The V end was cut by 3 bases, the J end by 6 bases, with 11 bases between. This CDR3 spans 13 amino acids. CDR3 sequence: CASSFISLDGYTF. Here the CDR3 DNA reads TGTGCCAGCAGCTTTATTAGCCTCGATGGCTACACCTTC.

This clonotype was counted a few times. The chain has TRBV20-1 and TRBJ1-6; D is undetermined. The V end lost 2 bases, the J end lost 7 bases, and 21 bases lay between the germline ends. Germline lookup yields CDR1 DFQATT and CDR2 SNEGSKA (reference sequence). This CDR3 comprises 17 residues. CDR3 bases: TGCAGTGCTAGATCGGGCACTCCTGGGCAAGTAAATTCACCCCTCCACTTT. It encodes CSARSGTPGQVNSPLHF.

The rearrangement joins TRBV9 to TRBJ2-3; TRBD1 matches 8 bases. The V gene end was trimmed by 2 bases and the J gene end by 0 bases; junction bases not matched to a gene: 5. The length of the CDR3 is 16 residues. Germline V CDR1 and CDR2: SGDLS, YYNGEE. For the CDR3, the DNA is TGTGCCAGCAGCGTCCTTACAGGGGGTAGCACAGATACGCAGTATTTT. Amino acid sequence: CASSVLTGGSTDTQYF.

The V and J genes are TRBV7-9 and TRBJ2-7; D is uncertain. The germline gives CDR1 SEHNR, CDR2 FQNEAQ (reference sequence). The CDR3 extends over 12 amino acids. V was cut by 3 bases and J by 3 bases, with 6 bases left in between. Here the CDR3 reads CASSFIGYEQYF. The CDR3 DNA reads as TGTGCCAGCAGCTTTATAGGCTACGAGCAGTACTTC. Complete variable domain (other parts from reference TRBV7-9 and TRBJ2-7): DTGVSQNPRHKITKRGQNVTFRCDPISEHNRLYWYRQTLGQGPEFLTYFQNEAQLEKSRLLSDRFSAERPKGSFSTLEIQRTEQGDSAMYLCASSFIGYEQYFGPGTRLTVT.

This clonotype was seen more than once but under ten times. DNA for the CDR3: TGTGCCAGCAGTCCAGGGATCTTTACTCCTGAAGCTTTCTTT. As protein: CASSPGIFTPEAFF. V and J are TRBV6-6 and TRBJ1-1, with D possibly being TRBD1 (5 bases). The germline V gene has CDR1 MNHNY and CDR2 SVGAGI (reference sequence). Trimming took off 5 bases at V and 6 bases at J, with 16 bases between the two ends. The CDR3 runs to 14 residues.

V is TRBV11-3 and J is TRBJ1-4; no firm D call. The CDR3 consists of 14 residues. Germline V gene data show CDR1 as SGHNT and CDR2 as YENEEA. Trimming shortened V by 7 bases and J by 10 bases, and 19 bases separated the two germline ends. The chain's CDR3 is CASTIRPVWGKLFF. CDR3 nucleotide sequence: TGTGCCAGCACCATTAGGCCCGTCTGGGGAAAACTGTTTTTT.